One T cell receptor (beta chain) is described in this entry. Its cognate antigen is unknown. The data were obtained in a study of cytomegalovirus exposure and HLA in healthy donors. Primers for the PCR totalled 60 Vbeta and 13 Jbeta. The method was immunoSEQ multiplex PCR; TCRdb's version includes in-frame clones alone and lacks a portion of them. In the table there are more than 90,000 clones, around 76% of which are singletons. Findings and caveats of the study: Presence/absence analysis assumed near-uniform sequencing depth across donors.

This CDR3 comprises 16 residues. Germline V gene data show CDR1 as MNHEY and CDR2 as SVGAGI. V was shortened by 1 base and J by 1 base, with 11 bases between the two germline ends. Regarding donors, all were healthy bone marrow donors. Material: PBMCs. V is TRBV6-5 and J is TRBJ1-5; D not resolved. The sequence came from a man in his forties or fifties in good health and CMV-seropositive. The CDR3 here is CASSYLQVGSNQPQHF. CDR3 sequence (DNA): TGTGCCAGCAGTTACTTGCAGGTAGGAAGCAATCAGCCCCAGCATTTT.